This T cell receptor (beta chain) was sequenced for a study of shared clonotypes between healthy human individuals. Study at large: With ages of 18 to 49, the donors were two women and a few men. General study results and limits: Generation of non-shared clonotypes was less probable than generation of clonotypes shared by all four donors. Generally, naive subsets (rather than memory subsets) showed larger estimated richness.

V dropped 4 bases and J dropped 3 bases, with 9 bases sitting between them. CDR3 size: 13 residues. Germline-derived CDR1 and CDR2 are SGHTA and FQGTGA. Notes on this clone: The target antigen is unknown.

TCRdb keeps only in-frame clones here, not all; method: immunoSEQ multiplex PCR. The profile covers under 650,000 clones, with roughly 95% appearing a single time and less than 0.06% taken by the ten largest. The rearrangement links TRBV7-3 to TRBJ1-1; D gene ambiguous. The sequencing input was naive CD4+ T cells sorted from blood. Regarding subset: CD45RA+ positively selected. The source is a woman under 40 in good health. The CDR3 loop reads CASSSRQDTEAFF. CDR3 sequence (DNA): TGTGCCAGCAGCTCCAGACAAGACACTGAAGCTTTCTTT. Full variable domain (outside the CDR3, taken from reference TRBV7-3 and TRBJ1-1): GAGVSQTPSNKVTEKGKYVELRCDPISGHTALYWYRQSLGQGPEFLIYFQGTGAADDSGLPNDRFFAVRPEGSVSTLKIQRTERGDSAVYLCASSSRQDTEAFFGQGTRLTVV.